This entry lists 30 T cell receptor beta chains sequenced from one sample in a study of cytomegalovirus exposure and HLA in healthy donors. The primer mix had 60 Vbeta and 13 Jbeta primers. Repertoires were generated with immunoSEQ multiplex PCR, while TCRdb's copy carries only in-frame clones and drops some. The sample includes 140,000 to 150,000 clones, 80% seen only once; the top ten take 4.5%. The sequenced sample was PBMCs. The receptors stem from a man aged 35-49 years in good health and CMV-seronegative.

As to this clone: Different DNA sequences within this sample yield the same CDR3. The chain links TRBV12-5 to TRBJ1-2; 8 bases match TRBD1. The CDR3 length is 14 residues. Germline lookup yields CDR1 LGHNT and CDR2 FRNRAP. The V and J ends lost 4 bases and 3 bases, in that order; junction bases with no gene match: 4. The CDR3 loop is CASGSGRGHYGYTF. CDR3 in DNA: TGTGCTAGTGGTTCGGGCAGGGGGCACTATGGCTACACCTTC.

CDR3 amino acids: CASSQDSGIGGYTF. CDR3 bases: TGCGCCAGCAGCCAAGATTCAGGGATCGGTGGCTACACCTTC. This rearrangement joins TRBV4-1 to TRBJ1-2, with a tentative D call TRBD1 (5 bases). From germline, CDR1 is MGHRA and CDR2 YSYEKL. Trimming stripped 0 bases from V and 7 bases from J, with 12 bases between. CDR3 length: 14 residues.

J is TRBJ2-1 and V is TRBV6-4, with D hard to call. The CDR3 is made up of 11 amino acids. Germline-derived CDR1 and CDR2 are MRHNA and SNTAGT. Deletions cut 6 bases from V and 10 bases from J, with 10 bases between. CDR3 sequence (DNA): TGTGCCAGCAGAAGTAACGGGGAGCAGTTCTTC. It is translated as CASRSNGEQFF.

This chain links TRBV4-3 with TRBJ2-7; 7 bases map to TRBD2. Germline CDR1 is LGHNA and CDR2 is YSLEER. V lost 4 bases, J lost 2 bases, and 8 bases stayed unmatched. This CDR3 spans 15 amino acids. In nucleotides, the CDR3 is TGCGCCAGCAGCCTCCAGCGGGAACCTGCCTACGAGCAGTACTTC. Its translation: CASSLQREPAYEQYF.

The CDR3 spells CASSDFTGAATYEQYF. The CDR3 region has the DNA TGCGCCAGCAGTGATTTCACAGGGGCCGCTACCTACGAGCAGTACTTC. The chain joins TRBV10-1 to TRBJ2-7, with 7 bases identical to TRBD1. There are 16 residues in the CDR3. From germline, CDR1 is WNHNN and CDR2 SYGVQD (reference sequence). The ends lost 3 bases at V and 2 bases at J; junction bases unmatched: 10.

The rearrangement uses TRBV7-9 and TRBJ2-2; 9 bases fit TRBD2. With V trimmed by 8 bases and J by 2 bases, 3 bases remained unmatched. There are 14 residues in the CDR3. The germline V gene has CDR1 SEHNR and CDR2 FQNEAQ (reference sequence). This CDR3 reads CASPGLANTGELFF. Written as DNA, the CDR3 is TGTGCCAGCCCGGGACTAGCCAACACCGGGGAGCTGTTTTTT.

The J gene is TRBJ1-4, the V gene TRBV5-1, with TRBD1 matching over 9 bases. The trim removed 0 bases at V and 5 bases at J, leaving 2 bases unmatched. This CDR3 comprises 15 residues. Per the germline V gene, CDR1 is SGHRS and CDR2 is YFSETQ. The CDR3, as DNA: TGCGCCAGCAGCTTGGGGGACAGGGTCAATGAAAAACTGTTTTTT. Its translation: CASSLGDRVNEKLFF.

This rearrangement joins TRBV7-9 to TRBJ2-6; TRBD1 agrees at 9 bases. This CDR3 contains 16 residues. The V and J ends lost 1 base and 2 bases, in that order; junction bases with no gene match: 0. In germline, CDR1 is SEHNR, CDR2 FQNEAQ (reference sequence). The CDR3 nucleotides read TGTGCCAGCAGCTTAGGGGACAGGGCTGGGGCCAACGTCCTGACTTTC. Translating it yields CASSLGDRAGANVLTF.

In DNA form, the CDR3 reads TGTGCCAGCAGCGTAGAGTCTCGGAGATACGAGCAGTTCTTC. Translation: CASSVESRRYEQFF. This chain uses TRBV9 with TRBJ2-1; D remains unclear. V lost 0 bases, J lost 10 bases, and 14 bases lay in between. The CDR3 runs 14 residues. Germline V gives CDR1 SGDLS, CDR2 YYNGEE.

The chain employs TRBV30 and TRBJ1-2; D is perhaps TRBD1 (5 bases). This CDR3 contains 16 residues. Germline V gene data show CDR1 as GTSNPN and CDR2 as SVGIG (reference sequence). Trimming took off 5 bases at V and 8 bases at J, with 27 bases between the two ends. The CDR3 loop reads CAWGRAYRFRLRGYTF. CDR3 nucleotide sequence: TGTGCCTGGGGGAGGGCCTACAGGTTTCGTTTGCGCGGCTACACCTTC.

This rearrangement joins TRBV9 to TRBJ2-2; 10 bases agree with TRBD1. Trimming cost V 4 bases and J 4 bases; bases outside gene matches: 10. Germline V gives CDR1 SGDLS, CDR2 YYNGEE. The CDR3 is 17 amino acids. CDR3 coding DNA: TGTGCCAGCAGCCGAGGGGGGGGACAGGGGTTCACCGGGGAGCTGTTTTTT. It codes for CASSRGGGQGFTGELFF.

The V call is TRBV7-8, the J call TRBJ2-5, with 14 positions matching TRBD2. The CDR3 is 19 residues long. The germline V gene has CDR1 SGHVS and CDR2 FQNEAQ. J gave up 5 bases and V 2 bases, and 13 bases lay outside the gene matches. DNA for the CDR3: TGTGCCAGCAGCTTACGGGACAGGGGACTAGCGGGGGCCGTGGAGACCCAGTACTTC. Residues: CASSLRDRGLAGAVETQYF.

The chain uses TRBV7-9 and TRBJ1-3, with D possibly being TRBD1 (5 bases). Trimming removed 1 base from V and 4 bases from J, with 11 bases in between. The CDR3 runs 15 residues. Germline loops: CDR1 SEHNR, CDR2 FQNEAQ (reference sequence). As DNA, the CDR3 is TGTGCCAGCAGCTTAGTGGGACTGATCGGAAACACCATATATTTT. It is translated as CASSLVGLIGNTIYF.

The rearrangement joins TRBV6-5 to TRBJ2-3; TRBD2 matches at 8 bases. V was pared by 7 bases and J by 5 bases, with 11 bases of the junction left unmatched. The CDR3 has 15 residues. The germline V gene has CDR1 MNHEY and CDR2 SVGAGI. CDR3 nucleotide sequence: TGTGCCAGCACACCACCGGGACTAGTGGGAGATACGCAGTATTTT. Its protein is CASTPPGLVGDTQYF.

The chain joins TRBV5-1 to TRBJ2-7; the D is unclear. This CDR3 is built from 15 residues. V lost 4 bases to trimming and J lost 2 bases, with 16 bases between them. CDR1 is SGHRS and CDR2 is YFSETQ in the germline V gene. Here the CDR3 DNA reads TGCGCCAGCAGCCCCCTGCGCGTTCTTGCCTACGAGCAGTACTTC. Protein product: CASSPLRVLAYEQYF.

A few counts support this clone. This sequence joins TRBV27 and TRBJ1-2, with TRBD1 matching over 7 bases. From germline, CDR1 is MNHEY and CDR2 SMNVEV (reference sequence). The CDR3 has 12 amino acids. Trimming at V came to 6 bases and at J to 8 bases, leaving 6 bases not matched to a gene. The CDR3 loop reads CASSSRQGGYTF. The CDR3 bases are TGTGCCAGCAGCAGTCGACAGGGAGGCTACACCTTC.

J is TRBJ2-3 and V is TRBV9; D possibly corresponds to TRBD2 (7 bases). V was pared by 3 bases and J by 5 bases, with 28 bases between. Germline V gives CDR1 SGDLS, CDR2 YYNGEE. This CDR3 region has 19 residues. CDR3 region: CASSATTRDGRGRGDTQYF. The DNA of the CDR3 is TGTGCCAGCAGCGCAACGACGAGGGATGGGCGGGGGCGGGGAGATACGCAGTATTTT.

The rearrangement uses TRBV19 and TRBJ1-1, with a tentative D call TRBD1 (5 bases). Trimming took off 9 bases at V and 6 bases at J, with 14 bases between the two ends. This CDR3 comprises 12 residues. The germline V gene has CDR1 LNHDA and CDR2 SQIVND (reference sequence). CDR3 sequence: CASGRGVAEAFF. For the CDR3, the DNA is TGTGCCAGCGGACGGGGGGTTGCTGAAGCTTTCTTT.

V usage is TRBV7-9 and J usage is TRBJ2-7; the D gene is possibly TRBD2 (7 bases). The V gene lost 2 bases and the J gene lost 9 bases, with 26 bases spanning the gap. This CDR3 has 17 amino acids. CDR1 SEHNR and CDR2 FQNEAQ come from the germline V gene (reference sequence). The CDR3 spells CASSLPLTSEGVWVQYF. CDR3 bases: TGTGCCAGCAGCTTACCCTTAACTAGCGAGGGGGTCTGGGTGCAGTACTTC. The full variable domain, its missing parts supplied by reference TRBV7-9 and TRBJ2-7, is DTGVSQNPRHKITKRGQNVTFRCDPISEHNRLYWYRQTLGQGPEFLTYFQNEAQLEKSRLLSDRFSAERPKGSFSTLEIQRTEQGDSAMYLCASSLPLTSEGVWVQYFGPGTRLTVT.

V is TRBV11-1 and J is TRBJ1-1; D call uncertain. The V and J ends lost 0 bases and 2 bases respectively, with 7 bases between them. The CDR3 extends over 14 amino acids. Germline CDR1 reads SGHAT; CDR2 reads FQDESV (reference sequence). The CDR3 reads CASSLARANTEAFF. DNA of the CDR3: TGTGCCAGCAGCTTAGCGAGGGCTAACACTGAAGCTTTCTTT.

The chain uses TRBV10-3 and TRBJ1-4; 8 bases are a match to TRBD1. V dropped 7 bases and J dropped 5; count of bases not matched to a gene: 9. The CDR3 length is 15 residues. Germline lookup yields CDR1 ENHRY and CDR2 SYGVKD. The CDR3 DNA reads TGTGCCATCAAAACGGCAGGGACAGGAAATGAAAAACTGTTTTTT. Translating gives CAIKTAGTGNEKLFF.

The chain employs TRBV10-3 and TRBJ2-1; 11 positions agree with TRBD1. V lost 7 bases and J lost 1; bases outside the gene matches: 9. CDR3 length equals 17 residues. CDR1 is ENHRY and CDR2 is SYGVKD in the germline V gene. CDR3 sequence: CAINTGTGGRSYNEQFF. CDR3 bases: TGTGCCATCAATACCGGGACAGGGGGAAGGTCCTACAATGAGCAGTTCTTC.

This clone showed up just a few times. The chain combines TRBV5-1 with TRBJ2-2; D is possibly TRBD1 (5 bases). The germline V gene encodes CDR1 SGHRS and CDR2 YFSETQ. CDR3 length equals 16 residues. Trimming cost V 3 bases and J 4 bases, with 16 bases left between them. The CDR3 protein is CASSSQPQGSTGELFF. In DNA, the CDR3 is TGCGCCAGCAGCTCTCAGCCGCAGGGTAGCACCGGGGAGCTGTTTTTT. Drawing the rest from reference TRBV5-1 and TRBJ2-2, the complete variable domain is KAGVTQTPRYLIKTRGQQVTLSCSPISGHRSVSWYQQTPGQGLQFLFEYFSETQRNKGNFPGRFSGRQFSNSRSEMNVSTLELGDSALYLCASSSQPQGSTGELFFGEGSRLTVL.

This chain links TRBV6-5 with TRBJ2-1; 8 positions agree with TRBD2. CDR1 MNHEY and CDR2 SVGAGI come from the germline V gene. The CDR3 sequence is 15 residues long. V shed 5 bases and J 3 bases; nucleotides not matched to a gene: 6. CDR3 bases: TGTGCCAGCAGTATTATGGCGGGGGGCTACAATGAGCAGTTCTTC. Protein: CASSIMAGGYNEQFF.

The J gene is TRBJ2-5, the V gene TRBV19; 10 bases fit TRBD1. Germline CDR1 LNHDA, CDR2 SQIVND (reference sequence). This CDR3 region has 15 residues. Trimming removed 5 bases from V and 3 bases from J; junction bases left unmatched: 6. For the CDR3, the DNA is TGTGCCAGTAGTCTCCGGGACAGGGGTAAAGAGACCCAGTACTTC. It specifies CASSLRDRGKETQYF.

The chain is built from TRBV6-5 and TRBJ2-1, with TRBD2 as a possible D gene (7 bases). Deletions cut 0 bases from V and 5 bases from J, with 14 bases between. The CDR3 extends over 16 amino acids. In germline, CDR1 is MNHEY, CDR2 SVGAGI. CDR3 loop: CASSYSERGAHNEQFF. The CDR3, as DNA: TGTGCCAGCAGTTACTCAGAACGGGGGGCTCACAATGAGCAGTTCTTC.

This chain uses TRBV19 with TRBJ1-6; 7 bases agree with TRBD1. The junction had 11 bases not matched to a gene; V was cut back by 6 bases and J by 9 bases. The CDR3 runs to 15 residues. Germline assignment: CDR1 LNHDA and CDR2 SQIVND (reference sequence). The CDR3 sequence: CASSADRARGSPLHF. CDR3 nucleotide sequence: TGTGCCAGTAGCGCCGACAGGGCCCGCGGTTCACCCCTCCACTTT.

The V and J genes are TRBV5-8 and TRBJ1-2; TRBD1 aligns across 7 bases. This CDR3 region has 12 residues. V trimming: 4 bases; J trimming: 4 bases; junction bases outside the gene matches: 1. Looked up from germline, CDR1 is SGHTS and CDR2 is YDEGEE. For the CDR3, the DNA is TGTGCCAGCAGCCGGACAGGCTATGGCTACACCTTC. It encodes CASSRTGYGYTF.

This clone was found a few times. The CDR3 here is CASSPSGDLEQYF. The CDR3 DNA reads as TGTGCCAGCAGCCCCTCAGGGGATCTCGAGCAGTACTTC. The chain uses TRBV6-6 and TRBJ2-7, with TRBD1 as a possible D gene (6 bases). Trimming stripped 6 bases from V and 6 bases from J, with 15 bases between. The CDR3 has 13 residues. Germline V CDR1 and CDR2: MNHNY, SVGAGI (reference sequence).

The chain combines TRBV6-6 with TRBJ2-5; 10 bases fit TRBD1. Judging by the DNA end, TRBJ2-7 fits better; the J call may be wrong. Germline V gene sequence: CDR1 MNHNY, CDR2 SVGAGI (reference sequence). This CDR3 comprises 13 residues. This CDR3 reads CASAPTGGHEQYF. CDR3 sequence (DNA): TGTGCCTCAGCCCCGACAGGGGGCCACGAGCAGTACTTC.